The TCR beta chain under discussion was sequenced for a study of cytomegalovirus exposure and HLA in healthy donors. Study overall: HLA-typed donors contributed 80 million to 85 million unique TCRs, which were held in an early data release. Study results and limitations: Cytomegalovirus association was listed for 150 to 200 TCR beta chains.

Unmatched junction bases numbered 15, after V lost 6 bases and J lost 3 bases. Germline CDR1 and CDR2: GTSNPN and SVGIG (reference sequence). The CDR3 contains 17 residues. About this clone: Its antigen remains unknown.

Use of 60 Vbeta and 13 Jbeta primers characterized the PCR. Using immunoSEQ multiplex PCR, the repertoire was profiled, and TCRdb retains in-frame clones only, with some absent. The table shows fewer than 150,000 clones, with around 75% occurring only once. This clonotype was obtained from a female donor in good health and CMV-seronegative. V usage is TRBV30 and J usage is TRBJ2-3; 10 bases match TRBD2. The sequenced material came from PBMCs. CDR3 sequence (DNA): TGTGCCTGTATACCCGAGGAGGCTAGCGGGAGAACAGATACGCAGTATTTT. Amino acid sequence: CACIPEEASGRTDTQYF.